The 27 T cell receptor beta chains presented below share a single source sample, sequenced in a study of T cell repertoires in cytomegalovirus infection. TCRdb passed the reads through MiXCR, listing each CDR3 protein once. In the table there are approximately 500,000 distinct CDR3 sequences, around 11% of which are singletons. The sequenced material came from PBMCs. The receptors come from a human donor in good health (CMV status not recorded). Some clones in this sample may be carry-over from other donors' samples.

This clonotype was observed many times. V is TRBV12-3 or TRBV12-4 and J is TRBJ1-5; D gene ambiguous. This CDR3 is 13 amino acids long. Trimming pared 7 bases from V and 0 bases from J, leaving 7 bases between. The CDR3 reads CASNEHSNQPQHF. The CDR3 nucleotides read TGTGCCAGCAATGAACATAGCAATCAGCCCCAGCATTTT.

This clonotype was observed at least ten times. Being one base from a much bigger clone, this may be a read error. V usage is TRBV7-9 and J usage is TRBJ2-3, with D perhaps matching TRBD2 (6 bases). Trimming took 1 base from V and 1 from J, leaving 9 bases between them. The V gene's germline CDR1 is SEHNR and CDR2 FQNEAQ (reference sequence). The CDR3 extends over 15 amino acids. The CDR3 reads CASSLGASGTDTQYF. The CDR3 DNA reads as TGTGCCAGCAGCTTAGGGGCTAGCGGCACAGATACGCAGTATTTT.

This clonotype was counted at least ten times. The rearrangement links TRBV19 to TRBJ2-1; D not certain. The CDR3 spans 15 residues. V was cut by 3 bases and J by 4 bases, with 13 bases left in between. CDR1 LNHDA and CDR2 SQIVND come from the germline V gene (reference sequence). Here the CDR3 DNA reads TGTGCCAGTAGTATCGTCGGCCTAGGGTACAATGAGCAGTTCTTC. This codes for CASSIVGLGYNEQFF.

This clonotype was detected only a few times. V usage is TRBV5-1 and J usage is TRBJ2-7, with 12 bases matching TRBD1. The V gene's germline CDR1 is SGHRS and CDR2 YFSETQ. The CDR3 runs 14 residues. The junction had 3 bases not matched to a gene; V was cut back by 4 bases and J by 4 bases. This CDR3 reads CASSGTGGRYEQYF. The CDR3 DNA reads TGCGCCAGCAGCGGGACAGGGGGCCGGTACGAGCAGTACTTC.

This clonotype was counted ten times or more. J is TRBJ2-7 and V is TRBV12-3 or TRBV12-4, with 8 bases identical to TRBD2. The CDR3 covers 15 residues. J was trimmed by 0 bases and V by 6 bases; bases with no gene match: 7. CDR3 protein: CASSPLAGGSYEQYF. The CDR3 region has the DNA TGTGCCAGCAGCCCTCTGGCGGGAGGCTCCTACGAGCAGTACTTC.

This clonotype was observed at least ten times. The genes are TRBV6-1 and TRBJ2-5; a weak D match, TRBD2 (6 bases). The germline V gene has CDR1 MNHNS and CDR2 SASEGT. This CDR3 comprises 15 residues. With 7 bases removed from V and 1 base from J, the gap between germline ends came to 16 bases. The CDR3: CASTRDLGGQETQYF. CDR3 coding DNA: TGTGCCAGCACCAGGGACCTCGGGGGCCAAGAGACCCAGTACTTC.

Many counts were recorded for this clonotype. This sequence joins TRBV7-9 and TRBJ2-1; D is uncertain. The CDR3 totals 14 residues. Trimming shortened V by 5 bases and J by 4 bases, and 12 bases separated the two germline ends. Germline V CDR1 and CDR2: SEHNR, FQNEAQ (reference sequence). The CDR3 DNA sequence: TGTGCCAGCAGCCCTCCCCCAGATTACAATGAGCAGTTCTTC. Its translation is CASSPPPDYNEQFF.

This clonotype was detected many times. The chain recombines TRBV12-3 or TRBV12-4 with TRBJ2-7; D is uncertain. This CDR3 contains 14 residues. The V end lost 2 bases, the J end lost 3 bases, and 11 bases lay between the germline ends. The DNA for the CDR3 is TGTGCCAGCAGTTTATCACCAGGCCACTACGAGCAGTACTTC. Its translation: CASSLSPGHYEQYF.

This clonotype was counted between two and nine times. The gene calls are TRBV27 and TRBJ2-7; 11 bases fit TRBD1. This CDR3 has 15 amino acids. From germline, CDR1 is MNHEY and CDR2 SMNVEV (reference sequence). J gave up 3 bases and V 3 bases, and 4 bases lay outside the gene matches. Here the CDR3 DNA reads TGTGCCAGCAGTTTCGGACAGGGGGCCTACTACGAGCAGTACTTC. Its protein product is CASSFGQGAYYEQYF.

This chain joins TRBV29-1 and TRBJ2-2, with a tentative D call TRBD1 (7 bases). This CDR3 contains 14 residues. The germline V gene has CDR1 SQVTM and CDR2 ANQGSEA. V was cut by 6 bases and J by 1 base, with 12 bases left in between. This chain's CDR3 is CSVMRDRNTGELFF. DNA for the CDR3: TGCAGCGTAATGCGGGACAGGAACACCGGGGAGCTGTTTTTT.

The sample holds many counts of this clonotype. The rearrangement joins TRBV6-2 or TRBV6-3 to TRBJ2-1; possible D gene TRBD2, 6 bases. The germline V and J ends were trimmed by 2 bases and 8 bases, with 25 bases remaining between them. CDR3 length equals 18 residues. CDR1 and CDR2 (germline): MNHEY, SVGEGT. The CDR3 bases are TGTGCCAGCAGTTACCCTCGGACCGGAGGGCCAGGATGGGATGAGCAGTTCTTC. Translating it yields CASSYPRTGGPGWDEQFF.

This clonotype has ten or more counts. This chain links TRBV7-6 with TRBJ1-1; TRBD1 matches at 8 bases. Germline CDR1 SGHVS, CDR2 FNYEAQ. The CDR3 loop spans 14 amino acids. J lost 3 bases, V lost 4 bases, and 4 bases had no gene match. CDR3 DNA sequence: TGTGCCAGCAGCTCAGGGGGCTGGGACACTGAAGCTTTCTTT. Its protein product is CASSSGGWDTEAFF.

This clonotype was observed many times. This chain joins TRBV11-2 and TRBJ1-6, with D uncertain. Germline values: CDR1 SGHAT, CDR2 FQNNGV. Trimming stripped 7 bases from V and 0 bases from J, with 13 bases between. The CDR3 runs 16 residues. CDR3 amino acids: CASTLRGSSYNSPLHF. DNA of the CDR3: TGTGCCAGCACCCTAAGAGGAAGCTCCTATAATTCACCCCTCCACTTT.

Only a few counts were recorded for this clonotype. The chain uses TRBV19 and TRBJ2-1; no clear D gene. Trimming pared 0 bases from V and 1 base from J, leaving 13 bases between. The CDR3 loop spans 17 amino acids. The germline gives CDR1 LNHDA, CDR2 SQIVND (reference sequence). CDR3 region: CASSIDQQLTSYNEQFF. The CDR3 DNA sequence: TGTGCCAGTAGTATAGACCAACAGCTTACTTCCTACAATGAGCAGTTCTTC.

This clonotype has ten or more counts. The chain recombines TRBV7-3 with TRBJ2-1, with unresolved D. CDR1 is SGHTA, CDR2 FQGTGA, per germline. The CDR3 is 12 amino acids. The V end was cut by 0 bases, the J end by 7 bases, with 4 bases between. CDR3 coding DNA: TGTGCCAGCAGCTTAACGTTGAATGAGCAGTTCTTC. Amino acid sequence: CASSLTLNEQFF.

This clonotype was detected many times. V usage is TRBV28 and J usage is TRBJ2-1; perhaps TRBD1 as D (6 bases). Trimming removed 4 bases at V and 12 bases at J, with 16 bases between. CDR3 length: 13 residues. From germline, CDR1 is MDHEN and CDR2 SYDVKM. The CDR3 DNA reads TGTGCCAGCAGTTCCGGCGACAGGACGAGGCAGTTCTTC. Translated: CASSSGDRTRQFF.

In its sample, this clonotype was seen many times. The genes are TRBV12-3 or TRBV12-4 and TRBJ2-3; 11 nucleotides align to TRBD2. There are 17 residues in the CDR3. Trimming cost V 6 bases and J 0 bases; bases outside gene matches: 8. The CDR3 DNA is TGTGCCAGCAGCCCTCTTGGGACTAGCGGTAGCACAGATACGCAGTATTTT. It translates to CASSPLGTSGSTDTQYF.

This clonotype was counted ten times or more. The chain links TRBV28 to TRBJ2-3; 7 bases fit TRBD2. From germline, CDR1 is MDHEN and CDR2 SYDVKM. This CDR3 comprises 15 residues. The V and J ends lost 6 bases and 1 base, in that order; junction bases with no gene match: 7. The CDR3 is CASSWGGSRTDTQYF. CDR3 bases: TGTGCCAGCAGCTGGGGAGGGTCACGCACAGATACGCAGTATTTT.

In regard to this clonotype: Being one base from a much bigger clone, this may be a read error. J is TRBJ2-5 and V is TRBV10-3, with 7 bases that match TRBD2. CDR3 length: 15 amino acids. Germline-derived CDR1 and CDR2 are ENHRY and SYGVKD. CDR3 DNA sequence: TGTGCCAGCAGTGAGGGGCGGGGGTTCGGGGAGACCCAGTACTTC. Amino acid sequence: CASSEGRGFGETQYF.

This clonotype was recorded many times. The J gene is TRBJ2-5, the V gene TRBV12-3 or TRBV12-4; no definite D call. The CDR3 runs to 12 residues. V was shortened by 6 bases and J by 4 bases, with 9 bases between the two germline ends. CDR3 sequence (DNA): TGTGCCAGCAGCCCTTCCCGAGAGACCCAGTACTTC. This translates into CASSPSRETQYF.

This clonotype was observed many times. This chain uses TRBV11-2 with TRBJ1-1; D may be TRBD1 (6 bases). This CDR3 is built from 15 residues. Trimming removed 5 bases from V and 0 bases from J, with 13 bases in between. Germline CDR1 SGHAT, CDR2 FQNNGV. CDR3 DNA: TGTGCCAGCAGCCTTCAGACAGGCGTGAACACTGAAGCTTTCTTT. This gives the protein CASSLQTGVNTEAFF.

In this sample, this clonotype turned up once. The rearrangement uses TRBV5-1 and TRBJ1-2; 7 positions match TRBD1. V gave up 4 bases and J gave up 7 bases; unmatched junction bases: 13. The CDR3 totals 15 residues. Germline V gives CDR1 SGHRS, CDR2 YFSETQ. CDR3 bases: TGCGCCAGCAGCGCACAGGGGCGAGTCACCCGTGGCTACACCTTC. This encodes CASSAQGRVTRGYTF. Full variable domain (rest looked up from reference TRBV5-1 and TRBJ1-2): KAGVTQTPRYLIKTRGQQVTLSCSPISGHRSVSWYQQTPGQGLQFLFEYFSETQRNKGNFPGRFSGRQFSNSRSEMNVSTLELGDSALYLCASSAQGRVTRGYTFGSGTRLTVV.

This clonotype was counted between two and nine times. The V and J genes are TRBV24-1 and TRBJ1-5, with a weak D call TRBD1 (6 bases). With 1 base removed from V and 0 bases from J, the gap between germline ends came to 18 bases. This CDR3 region has 19 residues. CDR1 and CDR2 from the germline V gene are KGHDR and SFDVKD. The CDR3: CATSDFWTATTVSNQPQHF. CDR3 in DNA: TGTGCCACCAGTGATTTTTGGACAGCGACTACCGTTAGCAATCAGCCCCAGCATTTT.

The chain is built from TRBV5-6 and TRBJ1-1, with D possibly matching TRBD1 (6 bases). V was trimmed by 0 bases and J by 1 base, leaving 10 bases between them. This CDR3 contains 15 residues. CDR1 SGHDT and CDR2 YYEEEE come from the germline V gene. The CDR3 loop is CASSLETGWNTEAFF. CDR3 sequence (DNA): TGTGCCAGCAGCTTGGAGACAGGATGGAACACTGAAGCTTTCTTT. Based on the CDR3 plus reference TRBV5-6 and TRBJ1-1, the full variable domain is DAGVTQSPTHLIKTRGQQVTLRCSPKSGHDTVSWYQQALGQGPQFIFQYYEEEERQRGNFPDRFSGHQFPNYSSELNVNALLLGDSALYLCASSLETGWNTEAFFGQGTRLTVV.

This clonotype has just a few counts. This CDR3 is CASRPYGNTIYF. The CDR3 DNA follows: TGTGCCAGTAGACCGTACGGAAACACCATATATTTT. The chain combines TRBV19 with TRBJ1-3; D not resolved. Germline V lookup: CDR1 LNHDA, CDR2 SQIVND (reference sequence). CDR3 length: 12 amino acids. V was clipped by 6 bases and J by 4 bases, with 7 bases between them. Variable domain in full (rest from reference TRBV19 and TRBJ1-3): DGGITQSPKYLFRKEGQNVTLSCEQNLNHDAMYWYRQDPGQGLRLIYYSQIVNDFQKGDIAEGYSVSREKKESFPLTVTSAQKNPTAFYLCASRPYGNTIYFGEGSWLTVV.

This clonotype occurred a few times. The gene calls are TRBV5-1 and TRBJ1-3; a possible D gene is TRBD1 (5 bases). From germline, CDR1 is SGHRS and CDR2 YFSETQ. V lost 5 bases and J lost 0, with 12 bases in between. There are 15 residues in the CDR3. As DNA, the CDR3 is TGCGCCAGCAGGCTGACAGTCATCTCTGGAAACACCATATATTTT. This translates into CASRLTVISGNTIYF.

This chain links TRBV20-1 with TRBJ1-4, with a weak D call TRBD1 (6 bases). The CDR3 totals 14 residues. Trimming removed 5 bases from V and 8 bases from J, with 18 bases in between. Looked up from germline, CDR1 is DFQATT and CDR2 is SNEGSKA (reference sequence). In DNA form, the CDR3 reads TGCAGTGCTCGTTCAGGGGTGGGGGCGGAAAAACTGTTTTTT. It translates to CSARSGVGAEKLFF.